The T cell receptor beta chain under discussion was sequenced for a study of blood T cell repertoires in COVID-19. Study processing details: Reference gene primer amplification in the assay estimated nucleated cell counts. The method was immunoSEQ multiplex PCR; TCRdb's version includes in-frame clones alone and lacks a portion of them. V and J calls and clone size come straight from that table; D and trimming were deduced from the DNA. The sample gives 120,000 to 150,000 clones, roughly 90% of which show up once; about 2.5% is in the top ten. V trimming: 7 bases; J trimming: 6 bases; junction bases outside the gene matches: 7. This CDR3 has 16 residues. Germline CDR1 is LNHDA and CDR2 is SQIVND (reference sequence).

The TCR sequence derives from a human donor in a cohort sampled during active COVID-19. The rearrangement links TRBV19 to TRBJ2-2; 14 nucleotides line up with TRBD2. The sequencing input was peripheral blood. CDR3 protein: CASMRGTSGSPGELFF. The CDR3 bases are TGTGCCAGTATGAGGGGGACTAGCGGGAGTCCCGGGGAGCTGTTTTTT.